This TCR beta chain was obtained from a study of blood T cell repertoires in COVID-19. The table came from immunoSEQ multiplex PCR; TCRdb's copy has only in-frame clones and leaves some out. Among 300,000 or so clones listed, about 90% were seen once. Those who participated ranged in age from about 18 to 89 years and resided in under 25 US areas. Self-reported history from a screening survey and questionnaire set each donor's cohort. This clonotype originated in a woman aged 45-65 years who had been exposed to COVID-19. The sample taken for sequencing was PBMCs or T cells enriched from blood (not recorded which).

DNA for the CDR3: TGTGCCAGCAGTGATTGGACTAGCTTCAATGAGCAGTTCTTC. Translating gives CASSDWTSFNEQFF. The chain employs TRBV2 and TRBJ2-1, with TRBD2 matching 8 bases. Germline trimming cut 3 bases from V and 6 bases from J; bases unmatched to any gene: 4. The germline V gene has CDR1 SNHLY and CDR2 FYNNEI. This CDR3 spans 14 amino acids. Full variable domain (remainder filled in from reference TRBV2 and TRBJ2-1): EPEVTQTPSHQVTQMGQEVILRCVPISNHLYFYWYRQILGQKVEFLVSFYNNEISEKSEIFDDQFSVERPDGSNFTLKIRSTKLEDSAMYFCASSDWTSFNEQFFGPGTRLTVL.